This T cell receptor (beta chain) originates from a study of blood T cell repertoires in COVID-19. Study as a whole: PBMCs, B-cell-depleted T cells, or T cells were the source of the cDNA or gDNA that made up the material.

Profiling relied on immunoSEQ multiplex PCR, and the TCRdb table lists in-frame clones only, not all of them. This sample has about 150,000 clones; around 84% occur once, and the top ten carry around 5%. This CDR3 has 17 residues. Trimming at V came to 3 bases and at J to 4 bases, leaving 6 bases not matched to a gene. Germline CDR1 LGHDT, CDR2 YNNKEL (reference sequence). V and J are TRBV3-1 (or the pseudogene TRBV3-2) and TRBJ2-1; TRBD2 aligns across 13 bases. Sequenced sample: peripheral blood. The receptor was derived from a human donor in a cohort sampled during active COVID-19. The CDR3 protein is CASSQVGLAGVYNEQFF. CDR3 bases: TGTGCCAGCAGCCAGGTCGGACTAGCGGGAGTTTACAATGAGCAGTTCTTC.